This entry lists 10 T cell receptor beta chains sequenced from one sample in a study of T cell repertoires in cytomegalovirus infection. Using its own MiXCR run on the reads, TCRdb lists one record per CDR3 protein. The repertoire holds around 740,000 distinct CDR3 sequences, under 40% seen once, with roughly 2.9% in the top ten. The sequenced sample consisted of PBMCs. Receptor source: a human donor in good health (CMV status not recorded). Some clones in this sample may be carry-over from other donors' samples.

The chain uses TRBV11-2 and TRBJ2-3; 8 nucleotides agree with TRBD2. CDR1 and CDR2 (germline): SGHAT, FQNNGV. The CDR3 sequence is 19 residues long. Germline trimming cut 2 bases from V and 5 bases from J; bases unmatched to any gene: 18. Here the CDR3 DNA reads TGTGCCAGCAGCTTACCCACCCGTTTCCGCGGGGGGCAAAAAGATACGCAGTATTTT. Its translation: CASSLPTRFRGGQKDTQYF.

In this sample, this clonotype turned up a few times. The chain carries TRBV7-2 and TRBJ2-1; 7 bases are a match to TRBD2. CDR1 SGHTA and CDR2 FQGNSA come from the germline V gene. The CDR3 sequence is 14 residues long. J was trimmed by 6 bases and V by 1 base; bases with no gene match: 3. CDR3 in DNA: TGTGCCAGCAGCTTAGTGGCGGGAGCCAATGAGCAGTTCTTC. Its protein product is CASSLVAGANEQFF. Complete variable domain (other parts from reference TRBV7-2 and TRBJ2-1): GAGVSQSPSNKVTEKGKDVELRCDPISGHTALYWYRQSLGQGLEFLIYFQGNSAPDKSGLPSDRFSAERTGGSVSTLTIQRTQQEDSAVYLCASSLVAGANEQFFGPGTRLTVL.

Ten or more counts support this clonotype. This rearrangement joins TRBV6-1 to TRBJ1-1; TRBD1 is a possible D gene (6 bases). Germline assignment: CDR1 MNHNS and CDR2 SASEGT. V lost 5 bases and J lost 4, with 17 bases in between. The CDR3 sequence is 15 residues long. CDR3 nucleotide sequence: TGTGCCAGCAGTAGCAGAGCAGGGGTAGGCACTGAAGCTTTCTTT. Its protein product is CASSSRAGVGTEAFF.

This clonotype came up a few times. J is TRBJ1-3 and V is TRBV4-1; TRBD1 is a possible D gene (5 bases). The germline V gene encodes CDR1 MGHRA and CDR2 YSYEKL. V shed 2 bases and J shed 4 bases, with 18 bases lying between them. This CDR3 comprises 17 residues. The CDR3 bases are TGCGCCAGCAGCCAACGGGGCTTCGTACGACAAGGAAACACCATATATTTT. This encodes CASSQRGFVRQGNTIYF.

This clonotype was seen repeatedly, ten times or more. Here the CDR3 reads CASSLFEAQETQYF. Here the CDR3 DNA reads TGTGCCAGCAGCTTATTCGAGGCGCAAGAGACCCAGTACTTC. V gene TRBV7-2 combines with J gene TRBJ2-5; unclear D gene. The germline V gene has CDR1 SGHTA and CDR2 FQGNSA. The CDR3 has 14 residues. Trimming pared 2 bases from V and 2 bases from J, leaving 9 bases between.

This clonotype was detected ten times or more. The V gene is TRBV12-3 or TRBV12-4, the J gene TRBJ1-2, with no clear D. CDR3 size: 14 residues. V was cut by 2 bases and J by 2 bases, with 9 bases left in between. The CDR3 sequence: CASSLRRSNYGYTF. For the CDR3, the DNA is TGTGCCAGCAGTTTAAGGCGGTCGAACTATGGCTACACCTTC.

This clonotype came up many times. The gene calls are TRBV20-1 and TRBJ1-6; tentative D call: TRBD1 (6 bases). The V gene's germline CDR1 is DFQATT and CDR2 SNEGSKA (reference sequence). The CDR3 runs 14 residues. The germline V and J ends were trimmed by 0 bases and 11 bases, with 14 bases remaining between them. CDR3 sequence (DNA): TGCAGTGCTAGAGATGGAACAGGGAGGCCACCCCTCCACTTT. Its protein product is CSARDGTGRPPLHF.

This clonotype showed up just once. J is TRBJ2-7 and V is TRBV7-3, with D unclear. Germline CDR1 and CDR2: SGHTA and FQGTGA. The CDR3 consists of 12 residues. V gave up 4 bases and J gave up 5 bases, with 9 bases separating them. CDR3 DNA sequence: TGTGCCAGCAGCTCCCACCTAGACGAGCAGTACTTC. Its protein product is CASSSHLDEQYF.

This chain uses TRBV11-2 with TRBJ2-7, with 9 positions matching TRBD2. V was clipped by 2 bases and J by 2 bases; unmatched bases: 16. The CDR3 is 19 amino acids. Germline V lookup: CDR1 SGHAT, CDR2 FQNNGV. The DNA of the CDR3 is TGTGCCAGCAGCTTATCGGGGCCTTACCTAGCGGGGAGCGCCTACGAGCAGTACTTC. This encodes CASSLSGPYLAGSAYEQYF.

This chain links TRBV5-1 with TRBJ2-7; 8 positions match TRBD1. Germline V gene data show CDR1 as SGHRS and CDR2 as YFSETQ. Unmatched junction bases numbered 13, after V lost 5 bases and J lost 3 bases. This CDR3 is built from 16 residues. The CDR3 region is CASRRAWDRFFYEQYF. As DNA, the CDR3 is TGCGCCAGCAGGAGAGCGTGGGACAGGTTCTTCTACGAGCAGTACTTC.